Shown below are 15 T cell receptor beta chains from a single sample sequenced in a study of blood T cells in healthy people across ages. Then a second PCR, running roughly 6 to 11 cycles, was carried out with a sample-barcoded 5' primer and a J-beta primer mix. TCRdb redid the calling of the 5' RACE reads with MiXCR, one entry per CDR3 protein. The sample carries 750,000 to 1,000,000 distinct CDR3 sequences, about 27% recorded once. The same data also contributed to another study, on T cells of mothers and their children.

The sample comprised blood. These receptors were taken from a middle-aged woman in good health.

The gene calls are TRBV7-2 and TRBJ2-2; D is undetermined. Germline V gene lookup returns CDR1 SGHTA and CDR2 FQGNSA. V lost 5 bases and J lost 5, with 12 bases in between. The CDR3 totals 14 residues. The CDR3 DNA sequence: TGTGCCAGCAGCACCTCAAGTAGTACCGGGGAGCTGTTTTTT. Translation: CASSTSSSTGELFF.

This clonotype was counted at least ten times. V gene TRBV28 combines with J gene TRBJ2-7, with D hard to call. The CDR3 is made up of 15 amino acids. CDR1 and CDR2 from the germline V gene are MDHEN and SYDVKM. Deletions cut 3 bases from V and 3 bases from J, with 15 bases between. This chain's CDR3 is CASSFARTGGYEQYF. In nucleotides, the CDR3 is TGTGCCAGCAGTTTTGCTAGGACGGGCGGCTACGAGCAGTACTTC.

This clonotype was picked up a small number of times. A read error is possible here, since a much larger clone lies one base away. The chain joins TRBV27 to TRBJ2-5; the D gene is possibly TRBD2 (6 bases). The end of the DNA fits TRBJ2-7 better, so the J call may be wrong. The germline V gene has CDR1 MNHEY and CDR2 SMNVEV (reference sequence). CDR3 size: 15 residues. CDR3 residues: CASSLMGGRSYEQYF. CDR3 DNA sequence: TGTGCCAGCAGTTTAATGGGGGGAAGGAGCTACGAGCAGTACTTC.

The chain is built from TRBV12-3 or TRBV12-4 and TRBJ2-5, with D hard to call. The germline V and J ends were trimmed by 5 bases and 0 bases, with 13 bases remaining between them. The CDR3 totals 15 residues. CDR3: CASSDEEIYQETQYF. For the CDR3, the DNA is TGTGCCAGCAGTGACGAGGAGATATACCAAGAGACCCAGTACTTC.

The rearrangement links TRBV11-2 to TRBJ1-1; tentatively, D is TRBD1 (5 bases). CDR3 length equals 15 residues. CDR1 is SGHAT and CDR2 is FQNNGV in the germline V gene. V was trimmed by 5 bases and J by 5 bases, leaving 18 bases between them. This CDR3 reads CASSKDGTGRTEAFF. The CDR3 DNA reads as TGTGCCAGCAGCAAAGACGGGACGGGACGGACTGAAGCTTTCTTT.

This clonotype was counted ten times or more. The rearrangement joins TRBV12-3 or TRBV12-4 to TRBJ2-3; D is ambiguous. V was shortened by 0 bases and J by 4 bases, with 5 bases between the two germline ends. The CDR3 totals 13 residues. CDR3 in amino acids: CASSLARSDTQYF. The CDR3 DNA is TGTGCCAGCAGTTTAGCGCGGTCAGATACGCAGTATTTT.

This clonotype was recorded once. The gene calls are TRBV10-3 and TRBJ1-1; D call uncertain. The germline gives CDR1 ENHRY, CDR2 SYGVKD. The CDR3 spans 15 residues. With 1 base removed from V and 3 bases from J, the gap between germline ends came to 12 bases. The CDR3: CAISEFQNAYTEAFF. DNA for the CDR3: TGTGCCATCAGTGAGTTCCAGAACGCATACACTGAAGCTTTCTTT.

The CDR3 region is CASSLGGARGQGYTF. The CDR3 nucleotides read TGTGCCAGCAGCTTAGGAGGGGCCAGGGGGCAGGGCTACACCTTC. V usage is TRBV7-2 and J usage is TRBJ1-2; 8 bases agree with TRBD1. Germline V lookup: CDR1 SGHTA, CDR2 FQGNSA. V lost 1 base and J lost 8; bases outside the gene matches: 9. The CDR3 is 15 amino acids.

This clonotype appeared a few times. The chain is built from TRBV10-3 and TRBJ2-5; D possibly corresponds to TRBD2 (6 bases). Trimming took off 4 bases at V and 5 bases at J, with 11 bases between the two ends. CDR3 length: 13 residues. The V gene's germline CDR1 is ENHRY and CDR2 SYGVKD. The CDR3 bases are TGTGCCATCAGTGCGGAGGGACTGGAGACCCAGTACTTC. This gives the protein CAISAEGLETQYF.

This chain connects TRBV19 to TRBJ1-1, with D possibly being TRBD1 (5 bases). Per germline, CDR1 LNHDA and CDR2 SQIVND (reference sequence). The CDR3 runs to 13 residues. The V gene lost 8 bases and the J gene lost 2 bases, with 12 bases spanning the gap. CDR3: CASHWDGNTEAFF. As DNA, the CDR3 is TGTGCCAGTCACTGGGACGGAAACACTGAAGCTTTCTTT.

This clonotype was recorded a few times. The gene calls are TRBV7-8 and TRBJ1-2; TRBD1 is a possible D gene (5 bases). The V and J ends lost 5 bases and 2 bases respectively, with 15 bases between them. The CDR3 contains 15 residues. Germline V lookup: CDR1 SGHVS, CDR2 FQNEAQ. The chain's CDR3 is CASSQGTAANYGYTF. The CDR3 nucleotides are TGTGCCAGCAGCCAAGGGACGGCAGCCAACTATGGCTACACCTTC.

The chain links TRBV18 to TRBJ1-2; tentative D call: TRBD1 (5 bases). The CDR3 sequence is 15 residues long. Trimming cost V 5 bases and J 7 bases, with 20 bases left between them. CDR1 is KGHSH, CDR2 LQKENI, per germline. The DNA for the CDR3 is TGTGCCAGCTCAACCCTAGGAGAGGGGAGGCGTGGCTACACCTTC. It specifies CASSTLGEGRRGYTF.

This clonotype was counted between two and nine times. V gene TRBV20-1 combines with J gene TRBJ2-4; TRBD1 aligns across 8 bases. The J call could be wrong; TRBJ2-7 is a better fit for the DNA end. Per germline, CDR1 DFQATT and CDR2 SNEGSKA (reference sequence). The CDR3 consists of 13 residues. DNA of the CDR3: TGCAGTGCTCATTTACAGGGGGGCAACGAGCAGTACTTC. Translating it yields CSAHLQGGNEQYF.

This clonotype was observed at least ten times. The chain links TRBV9 to TRBJ2-6; D not certain. V was clipped by 1 base and J by 1 base, with 3 bases between them. From germline, CDR1 is SGDLS and CDR2 YYNGEE. CDR3 length: 14 amino acids. CDR3 amino acids: CASSVRSGANVLTF. The CDR3 DNA is TGTGCCAGCAGCGTAAGGTCTGGGGCCAACGTCCTGACTTTC.

This clonotype has only a few counts. The chain joins TRBV6-2 or TRBV6-3 to TRBJ1-2, with a possible D match to TRBD1 (6 bases). Trimming took 6 bases from V and 6 from J, leaving 17 bases between them. CDR1 and CDR2 (germline): MNHEY, SVGEGT. This CDR3 is 14 amino acids long. As DNA, the CDR3 is TGTGCCAGCAGGACGGGGGGGCGCGTCCATGGCTACACCTTC. This encodes CASRTGGRVHGYTF.